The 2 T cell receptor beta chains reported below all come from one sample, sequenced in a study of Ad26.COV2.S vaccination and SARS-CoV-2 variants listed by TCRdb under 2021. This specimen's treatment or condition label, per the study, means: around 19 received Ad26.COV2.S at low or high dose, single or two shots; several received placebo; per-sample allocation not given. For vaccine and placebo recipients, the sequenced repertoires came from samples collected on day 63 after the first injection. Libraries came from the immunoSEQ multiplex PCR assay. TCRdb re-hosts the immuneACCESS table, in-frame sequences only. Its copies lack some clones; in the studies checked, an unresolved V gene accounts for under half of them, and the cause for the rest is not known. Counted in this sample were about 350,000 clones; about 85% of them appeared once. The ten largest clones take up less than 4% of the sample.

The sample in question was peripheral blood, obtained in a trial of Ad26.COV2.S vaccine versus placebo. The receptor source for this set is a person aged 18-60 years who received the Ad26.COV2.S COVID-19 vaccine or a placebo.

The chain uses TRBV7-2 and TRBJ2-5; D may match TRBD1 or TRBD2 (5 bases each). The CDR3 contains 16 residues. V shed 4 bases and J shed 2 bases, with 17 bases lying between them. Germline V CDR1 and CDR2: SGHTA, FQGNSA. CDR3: CASSSRGRKDQETQYF. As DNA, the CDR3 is TGTGCCAGCAGCTCCCGGGGCAGGAAAGATCAAGAGACCCAGTACTTC. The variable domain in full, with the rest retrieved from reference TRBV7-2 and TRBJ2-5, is GAGVSQSPSNKVTEKGKDVELRCDPISGHTALYWYRQSLGQGLEFLIYFQGNSAPDKSGLPSDRFSAERTGGSVSTLTIQRTQQEDSAVYLCASSSRGRKDQETQYFGPGTRLLVL.

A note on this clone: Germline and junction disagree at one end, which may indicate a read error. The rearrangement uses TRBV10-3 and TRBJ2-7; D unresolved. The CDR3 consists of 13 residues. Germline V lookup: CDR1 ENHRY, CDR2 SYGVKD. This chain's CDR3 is CAIRESSFDEQYF. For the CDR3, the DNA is TGTGCCATCAGAGAGTCTTCGTTCGACGAGCAGTACTTC.